This paragraph covers one T cell receptor beta chain sequence. Trimming stripped 3 bases from V and 6 bases from J, with 14 bases between. Germline V gene lookup returns CDR1 SEHNR and CDR2 FQNEAQ (reference sequence). CDR3 size: 15 residues. The data belong to a study of T cells in Graves' hyperthyroidism and ophthalmopathy. TCR beta CDR3 region amplification was performed from RNA transcripts. Carried out on the TCR CDR3, a first-round RT-PCR used the HTBI primer set. A single record per CDR3 protein comes from TCRdb applying MiXCR to the multiplex PCR reads. The table includes about 740,000 distinct CDR3 sequences, around 13% detected once.

This TCR was sampled from a woman aged 18-29 years with Graves' hyperthyroidism. The chain has TRBV7-9 and TRBJ1-4; D call uncertain. Sequencing was performed on blood. CDR3 DNA sequence: TGTGCCAGCAGCTTTCCGGAGAGAGAACATGAAAAACTGTTTTTT. It is translated as CASSFPEREHEKLFF.